Below are 30 T cell receptor beta chains sequenced from a single sample in a study of early T cells in non-severe SARS-CoV-2 infection. TCRdb itself ran the 5' RACE reads through MiXCR, one entry per CDR3 protein. The repertoire holds about 35,000 distinct CDR3 sequences, with 4.5% to 7% as singletons. Sequenced material: whole blood, taken at baseline. These receptors all stem from an adult who was a healthcare worker with PCR-confirmed SARS-CoV-2 infection or an uninfected control (not recorded which).

The sample holds many counts of this clonotype. This sequence joins TRBV20-1 and TRBJ2-3; the match to TRBD1 covers 9 bases. Germline CDR1 reads DFQATT; CDR2 reads SNEGSKA (reference sequence). CDR3 length: 14 residues. V dropped 3 bases and J dropped 2; count of bases not matched to a gene: 3. The CDR3 sequence is CSASGTGNTDTQYF. CDR3 in DNA: TGCAGTGCTAGCGGGACAGGGAACACAGATACGCAGTATTTT.

V usage is TRBV9 and J usage is TRBJ2-2, with D perhaps matching TRBD1 (5 bases). Germline loops: CDR1 SGDLS, CDR2 YYNGEE. The CDR3 is 15 residues long. V was pared by 0 bases and J by 4 bases, with 10 bases between. The CDR3 protein is CASSVGVGATGELFF. The CDR3 DNA sequence: TGTGCCAGCAGCGTAGGGGTAGGGGCCACCGGGGAGCTGTTTTTT.

In this sample, this clonotype turned up many times. For the CDR3, the DNA is TGTGCCAGCAGTACAGGGGTTGGAAACTATGGCTACACCTTC. This sequence encodes CASSTGVGNYGYTF. This chain links TRBV6-1 with TRBJ1-2; TRBD1 matches at 7 bases. Germline-derived CDR1 and CDR2 are MNHNS and SASEGT. The length of the CDR3 is 14 residues. V was clipped by 5 bases and J by 2 bases; unmatched bases: 5.

This clonotype was counted many times. V gene TRBV3-1 combines with J gene TRBJ2-3, with D perhaps being TRBD1 or TRBD2 (5 bases each). This CDR3 is 15 amino acids long. Trimming stripped 4 bases from V and 3 bases from J, with 14 bases between. Germline lookup yields CDR1 LGHDT and CDR2 YNNKEL (reference sequence). CDR3 loop: CASSPRDLRTDTQYF. DNA of the CDR3: TGTGCCAGCAGCCCCCGGGACCTACGGACAGATACGCAGTATTTT.

There are a few counts of this clonotype. The V and J genes are TRBV5-6 and TRBJ1-1, with 8 bases matching TRBD1. V trimming: 4 bases; J trimming: 1 base; junction bases outside the gene matches: 6. This CDR3 contains 15 residues. The germline gives CDR1 SGHDT, CDR2 YYEEEE. CDR3 DNA sequence: TGTGCCAGCAGCCCTGGGACAGGTTGGAACACTGAAGCTTTCTTT. As protein: CASSPGTGWNTEAFF.

This clonotype has ten or more counts. The chain combines TRBV14 with TRBJ1-2, with 9 nucleotides matching TRBD1. This CDR3 comprises 16 residues. Germline trimming cut 1 base from V and 1 base from J; bases unmatched to any gene: 4. Germline-derived CDR1 and CDR2 are SGHDN and FVKESK. The CDR3 coding sequence is TGTGCCAGCAGCCAAGGGACAGGGGACTTTAACTATGGCTACACCTTC. Its translation is CASSQGTGDFNYGYTF.

In this sample, this clonotype turned up many times. V and J are TRBV12-5 and TRBJ2-5; no clear D. Germline V CDR1 and CDR2: LGHNT, FRNRAP. The CDR3 is made up of 10 amino acids. V shed 7 bases and J shed 4 bases, with 4 bases lying between them. In DNA, the CDR3 is TGTGCTAGTGCCGCAGAGACCCAGTACTTC. Amino acids: CASAAETQYF.

This clonotype has ten or more counts. The chain links TRBV6-5 to TRBJ2-6, with a weak D call TRBD1 (5 bases). CDR3 length: 16 amino acids. V lost 7 bases to trimming and J lost 0 bases, with 13 bases between them. Germline CDR1 reads MNHEY; CDR2 reads SVGAGI. The CDR3 protein is CASNRNRPSGANVLTF. CDR3 nucleotides: TGTGCCAGCAACCGTAACAGGCCCTCTGGGGCCAACGTCCTGACTTTC.

This clonotype was observed many times. The chain couples TRBV19 to TRBJ2-7; D possibly matches TRBD1 or TRBD2 (5 bases each). CDR1 is LNHDA, CDR2 SQIVND, per germline (reference sequence). The CDR3 totals 15 residues. Trimming took off 5 bases at V and 6 bases at J, with 20 bases between the two ends. In nucleotides, the CDR3 is TGTGCCAGTAGTGCCTCCGGGACCATGGTGGTCGAGCAGTACTTC. The encoded protein is CASSASGTMVVEQYF.

This clonotype has just one count. One base away lies a much larger clone, so this may be a sequencing read error. The chain links TRBV10-3 to TRBJ1-3, with D unresolved. V lost 8 bases and J 4 bases, leaving 12 bases between the germline ends. Germline-derived CDR1 and CDR2 are ENHRY and SYGVKD. The CDR3 sequence is 13 residues long. In DNA form, the CDR3 reads TGTGCCATCGGTCCACCTCCAGGAAACACCATATATTTT. It encodes CAIGPPPGNTIYF.

This rearrangement joins TRBV11-2 to TRBJ1-1; 9 nucleotides align to TRBD1. The V segment lost 4 bases and the J segment 0 bases; nucleotides outside the gene matches: 0. Germline assignment: CDR1 SGHAT and CDR2 FQNNGV. The CDR3 runs to 14 residues. CDR3 residues: CASSWDRVNTEAFF. CDR3 sequence (DNA): TGTGCCAGCAGCTGGGACAGGGTGAACACTGAAGCTTTCTTT.

This clonotype was detected ten times or more. Its ends do not fully match the called genes, so a read error is possible. The rearrangement links TRBV6-6 to TRBJ2-2; TRBD2 is a possible D gene (6 bases). In germline, CDR1 is MNHNY, CDR2 SVGAGI (reference sequence). CDR3 length: 12 amino acids. This chain's CDR3 is CASSYSIGGLFF. CDR3 in DNA: TGTGCCAGCAGTTACTCGATCGGGGGGCTGTTTTTT.

This clonotype was found many times. The chain couples TRBV18 to TRBJ1-1; D gene uncertain. Trimming removed 4 bases from V and 4 bases from J, with 16 bases in between. The CDR3 is made up of 15 amino acids. Germline CDR1 reads KGHSH; CDR2 reads LQKENI. Written as DNA, the CDR3 is TGTGCCAGCTCACGGTTGCCGGGTTCAGGCACTGAAGCTTTCTTT. The encoded protein is CASSRLPGSGTEAFF.

This clonotype was detected ten times or more. The rearrangement uses TRBV6-4 and TRBJ1-1; D not resolved. The length of the CDR3 is 14 residues. Germline V lookup: CDR1 MRHNA, CDR2 SNTAGT. Between the trimmed V and J ends, which lost 0 bases and 1 base, there was a span of 6 bases. CDR3 sequence reads: CASSDSSRNTEAFF. The CDR3 bases are TGTGCCAGCAGTGACTCATCGAGGAACACTGAAGCTTTCTTT.

This chain joins TRBV4-2 and TRBJ2-1; D uncertain. V lost 2 bases to trimming and J lost 3 bases, with 11 bases between them. The CDR3 spans 15 residues. The germline V gene encodes CDR1 LGHNA and CDR2 YNFKEQ. The CDR3 loop is CASSQQPGLYNEQFF. In DNA form, the CDR3 reads TGTGCCAGCAGCCAACAACCGGGCCTCTACAATGAGCAGTTCTTC.

This chain links TRBV9 with TRBJ2-3, with D hard to call. The CDR3 is 13 amino acids. V was trimmed by 6 bases and J by 2 bases, leaving 10 bases between them. CDR1 is SGDLS and CDR2 is YYNGEE in the germline V gene. The CDR3 spells CASNRVITDTQYF. Here the CDR3 DNA reads TGTGCCAGCAACCGGGTCATCACAGATACGCAGTATTTT.

This chain joins TRBV20-1 and TRBJ2-5; possible D gene TRBD2, 6 bases. This CDR3 comprises 15 residues. V shed 1 base and J shed 4 bases, with 16 bases lying between them. Germline V gene data show CDR1 as DFQATT and CDR2 as SNEGSKA (reference sequence). The CDR3 sequence: CSARGGRQGRETQYF. The CDR3 nucleotides are TGCAGTGCTAGAGGGGGGAGGCAGGGAAGAGAGACCCAGTACTTC.

This clonotype was seen many times. The J gene is TRBJ2-3, the V gene TRBV6-2 or TRBV6-3; D unresolved. Trimming shortened V by 0 bases and J by 5 bases, and 9 bases separated the two germline ends. The germline CDR1 and CDR2 sequences are MNHEY and SVGEGT. CDR3 length: 14 residues. The CDR3 loop reads CASSYSFSRDTQYF. The CDR3 DNA sequence: TGTGCCAGCAGTTACTCGTTCTCCAGAGATACGCAGTATTTT.

This clonotype was seen ten or more times. This sequence joins TRBV20-1 and TRBJ2-5; D unresolved. The V and J ends lost 2 bases and 2 bases respectively, with 9 bases between them. The CDR3 is 13 residues long. The germline V gene encodes CDR1 DFQATT and CDR2 SNEGSKA (reference sequence). CDR3 region: CSARLVAQETQYF. In DNA, the CDR3 is TGCAGTGCTAGATTGGTCGCTCAAGAGACCCAGTACTTC.

This clonotype was observed at least ten times. The chain uses TRBV4-1 and TRBJ2-3, with D unclear. The CDR3 totals 13 residues. Germline V lookup: CDR1 MGHRA, CDR2 YSYEKL. V gave up 6 bases and J gave up 2 bases, with 9 bases separating them. Here the CDR3 reads CASRRSFTDTQYF. Here the CDR3 DNA reads TGCGCCAGCAGACGTTCCTTCACAGATACGCAGTATTTT.

In this sample, this clonotype turned up many times. The V and J genes are TRBV2 and TRBJ1-5; a weak D match, TRBD1 (5 bases). The germline gives CDR1 SNHLY, CDR2 FYNNEI. Trimming took 5 bases from V and 6 from J, leaving 20 bases between them. The CDR3 is 16 amino acids. The CDR3 region is CASSYSGLDAGQPQHF. CDR3 coding DNA: TGTGCCAGCAGTTACTCGGGACTTGACGCAGGTCAGCCCCAGCATTTT.

This clonotype was seen repeatedly, ten times or more. The chain carries TRBV19 and TRBJ2-7; weak D call: TRBD1 (6 bases). This CDR3 has 14 residues. Deletions cut 3 bases from V and 7 bases from J, with 16 bases between. The germline V gene has CDR1 LNHDA and CDR2 SQIVND (reference sequence). In nucleotides, the CDR3 is TGTGCCAGTAGTATGGGACACCCCTTGAGTGAGCAGTACTTC. It translates to CASSMGHPLSEQYF. Filled out from reference TRBV19 and TRBJ2-7, the complete variable domain reads DGGITQSPKYLFRKEGQNVTLSCEQNLNHDAMYWYRQDPGQGLRLIYYSQIVNDFQKGDIAEGYSVSREKKESFPLTVTSAQKNPTAFYLCASSMGHPLSEQYFGPGTRLTVT.

J is TRBJ2-1 and V is TRBV5-1; 9 nucleotides match TRBD2. This CDR3 comprises 16 residues. The ends lost 3 bases at V and 0 bases at J; junction bases unmatched: 4. Germline values: CDR1 SGHRS, CDR2 YFSETQ. CDR3: CASSSSGASSYNEQFF. CDR3 coding DNA: TGCGCCAGCAGCTCTAGCGGGGCGAGCTCCTACAATGAGCAGTTCTTC.

This clonotype was seen a handful of times. The chain is built from TRBV2 and TRBJ2-5, with D perhaps TRBD1 or TRBD2 (5 bases each). This CDR3 is built from 16 residues. V gave up 0 bases and J gave up 1 base, with 12 bases separating them. Germline CDR1 SNHLY, CDR2 FYNNEI. The CDR3 reads CASSEALVGGQETQYF. The CDR3 DNA follows: TGTGCCAGCAGTGAAGCGCTTGTTGGGGGCCAAGAGACCCAGTACTTC.

This clonotype occurred once. The V call is TRBV7-6, the J call TRBJ2-7; weak D call: TRBD1 (6 bases). The CDR3 has 16 residues. The germline gives CDR1 SGHVS, CDR2 FNYEAQ. The ends were cut back, 0 bases at V and 1 base at J, with 13 bases in the middle. DNA for the CDR3: TGTGCCAGCAGCTTAGCGACCACAAGGGGGTCCTACGAGCAGTACTTC. Its protein product is CASSLATTRGSYEQYF.

There are many counts of this clonotype. This chain uses TRBV5-1 with TRBJ2-7; D remains ambiguous. Trimming took off 1 base at V and 2 bases at J, with 13 bases between the two ends. The V gene's germline CDR1 is SGHRS and CDR2 YFSETQ. The CDR3 totals 15 residues. The CDR3 DNA reads as TGCGCCAGCAGCTTGACGATGGCTGGGACCTACGAGCAGTACTTC. This codes for CASSLTMAGTYEQYF.

V and J are TRBV19 and TRBJ2-1, with 7 bases that match TRBD2. This CDR3 contains 14 residues. Germline loops: CDR1 LNHDA, CDR2 SQIVND (reference sequence). With 10 bases clipped from V and 5 bases from J, the junction kept 11 bases outside the gene matches. The CDR3 coding sequence is TGTGCCACCAGGCGAAGGGACTACAACAATGAGCAGTTCTTC. It is translated as CATRRRDYNNEQFF.

In this sample, this clonotype turned up many times. The rearrangement joins TRBV20-1 to TRBJ2-2; 7 nucleotides line up with TRBD2. V lost 6 bases and J lost 1; bases outside the gene matches: 5. The CDR3 has 14 amino acids. Germline lookup yields CDR1 DFQATT and CDR2 SNEGSKA (reference sequence). The CDR3 spells CSAAGDQNTGELFF. The CDR3 DNA reads as TGCAGTGCCGCGGGGGACCAGAACACCGGGGAGCTGTTTTTT.

This clonotype was found many times. The gene calls are TRBV12-3 or TRBV12-4 and TRBJ2-2; D is uncertain. The CDR3 runs 11 residues. V lost 4 bases, J lost 7 bases, and 4 bases lay in between. The CDR3 here is CASSSYGELFF. In nucleotides, the CDR3 is TGTGCCAGCAGTTCATACGGGGAGCTGTTTTTT.

This clonotype showed up many times. The V gene is TRBV9, the J gene TRBJ2-3; 11 bases fit TRBD2. CDR1 and CDR2 from the germline V gene are SGDLS and YYNGEE. This CDR3 is built from 16 residues. Trimming removed 2 bases from V and 2 bases from J; junction bases left unmatched: 4. The CDR3 reads CASSVGTSGFTDTQYF. DNA for the CDR3: TGTGCCAGCAGCGTCGGGACTAGCGGATTCACAGATACGCAGTATTTT.